The rows below give T cell receptor beta chains drawn from one sample of a study of T cell repertoires in ileal Crohn's disease. TCRdb keeps only in-frame clones here, not all; method: immunoSEQ multiplex PCR. This table has under 1,200 clones, about 85% appearing once. Source material: ileal tissue. These receptors all stem from an adult with Crohn's disease. Both conserved end residues are part of each CDR3. A D gene is named only where the DNA matches it firmly. Only part of the rows carry a size: once, few, many, or a class if the clone is expanded.

v_gene,j_gene,abundance,d_gene,CDR3aa,CDR3nt
TRBV9,TRBJ2-7,-,-,CASSLDDSAYEQYF,TGTGCCAGCAGCTTGGACGACAGTGCCTACGAGCAGTACTTC
TRBV6-5,TRBJ2-7,-,TRBD1,CASSYWTGGPYEQYF,TGTGCCAGCAGTTACTGGACAGGGGGCCCCTACGAGCAGTACTTC
TRBV7-9,TRBJ1-6,-,TRBD1,CASSLAGGYNSPLHF,TGTGCCAGCAGCTTGGCAGGGGGTTATAATTCACCCCTCCACTTT
TRBV5-1,TRBJ2-1,-,TRBD2,CASSPARTSGGYNEQFF,TGCGCCAGCAGCCCTGCGCGGACTAGCGGGGGATACAATGAGCAGTTCTTC
TRBV15,TRBJ2-5,few,-,CATSSLEETQYF,TGTGCCACCAGCAGTTTAGAAGAGACCCAGTACTTC
TRBV6-1,TRBJ2-3,-,-,CASSVDITDTQYF,TGTGCCAGCAGTGTGGACATCACAGATACGCAGTATTTT
TRBV2,TRBJ1-5,-,-,CASRRGNRQPQHF,TGTGCCAGCAGGAGGGGGAATCGTCAGCCCCAGCATTTT
TRBV19,TRBJ2-6,-,-,CASSLVTTGLSSGANVLTF,TGTGCCAGTAGTTTAGTCACGACAGGTCTTAGCTCTGGGGCCAACGTCCTGACTTTC
TRBV5-4,TRBJ1-2,once,TRBD1,CASSQGQGARYGYTF,TGTGCCAGCAGCCAAGGACAGGGGGCGCGTTATGGCTACACCTTC
TRBV7-3,TRBJ1-1,-,-,CASSSRGPNTEAFF,TGTGCCAGCAGCTCCAGGGGACCGAACACTGAAGCTTTCTTT
TRBV30,TRBJ2-3,-,TRBD2,CAWSGLRGASSTDTQYF,TGTGCCTGGAGTGGCTTGCGGGGGGCTTCTAGCACAGATACGCAGTATTTT
TRBV7-6,TRBJ2-1,-,TRBD2,CASSSQGGSSYNEQFF,TGTGCCAGCAGCTCCCAGGGCGGGAGCTCCTACAATGAGCAGTTCTTC
TRBV9,TRBJ1-5,-,TRBD1,CASSVDRGNQPQHF,TGTGCCAGCAGCGTCGACAGGGGAAATCAGCCCCAGCATTTT
TRBV2,TRBJ1-1,-,-,CASSAGQIEAFF,TGTGCCAGCAGTGCCGGACAGATTGAAGCTTTCTTT
TRBV19,TRBJ1-2,-,-,CASSISETPYGYTF,TGTGCCAGTAGTATCTCCGAGACACCTTATGGCTACACCTTC
TRBV9,TRBJ2-4,-,-,CASSPTAGDIQYF,TGTGCCAGCAGCCCGACCGCCGGAGACATTCAGTACTTC
TRBV29-1,TRBJ2-3,-,TRBD1,CSVRDRRTDTQYF,TGCAGCGTCAGGGACAGACGCACAGATACGCAGTATTTT
TRBV7-2,TRBJ2-7,-,TRBD2,CASSFGAGVIYEQYF,TGTGCCAGCAGCTTCGGAGCGGGGGTCATCTACGAGCAGTACTTC
TRBV6-4,TRBJ2-1,-,TRBD2,CASSDSTSGGANEQFF,TGTGCCAGCAGTGACTCGACTAGCGGGGGGGCCAATGAGCAGTTCTTC
TRBV7-9,TRBJ1-6,-,-,CASSLWRGQIDNSPLHF,TGTGCCAGCAGCTTATGGCGGGGGCAAATCGATAATTCACCCCTCCACTTT
TRBV5-6,TRBJ1-2,once,TRBD1,CASSLAYTGRQGYGYTF,TGTGCCAGCAGCTTGGCCTATACTGGCAGACAGGGGTATGGCTACACCTTC
TRBV10-2,TRBJ2-5,few,-,CASSGILVGETQYF,TGCGCCAGCAGTGGCATACTAGTAGGCGAGACCCAGTACTTC
TRBV9,TRBJ2-5,-,-,CASSVGGPGAETQYF,TGTGCCAGCAGCGTAGGGGGGCCCGGAGCCGAGACCCAGTACTTC
TRBV4-3,TRBJ1-1,few,-,CASSYSAGDTEAFF,TGCGCCAGCAGCTACTCGGCAGGGGACACTGAAGCTTTCTTT
TRBV5-1,TRBJ2-5,-,TRBD2,CASSSTSGGAETQYF,TGCGCCAGCAGCTCGACTAGCGGGGGGGCGGAGACCCAGTACTTC
TRBV5-1,TRBJ1-2,-,TRBD1,CASSSGQLPLYGYTF,TGCGCCAGCAGCTCGGGACAGCTACCCCTTTATGGCTACACCTTC
TRBV28,TRBJ1-2,-,-,CASRSTGSRYGYTF,TGTGCCAGCAGGTCGACGGGGAGTAGGTATGGCTACACCTTC
TRBV9,TRBJ2-1,-,TRBD1,CASSVVRQGEYNEQFF,TGTGCCAGCAGCGTAGTCCGGCAGGGGGAGTACAATGAGCAGTTCTTC
TRBV6-4,TRBJ2-1,-,-,CASRKGGEQFF,TGTGCCAGCAGGAAGGGAGGTGAGCAGTTCTTC
TRBV5-1,TRBJ2-1,-,-,CASGAAPEDEQFF,TGCGCCAGCGGGGCAGCTCCTGAAGATGAGCAGTTCTTC
TRBV6-1,TRBJ2-1,-,TRBD2,CASSELAGGPNEQFF,TGTGCCAGCAGTGAACTAGCGGGGGGGCCCAATGAGCAGTTCTTC
TRBV7-9,TRBJ2-7,-,TRBD1,CASSPGGEQYF,TGTGCCAGCAGCCCAGGGGGCGAGCAGTACTTC
TRBV9,TRBJ1-6,-,-,CASSIGGGRYVDSPLHF,TGTGCCAGCAGCATAGGGGGAGGCCGTTATGTTGATTCACCCCTCCACTTT
TRBV29-1,TRBJ1-2,-,-,CSVSGEPSANYGYTF,TGCAGCGTGAGTGGGGAGCCCTCAGCTAACTATGGCTACACCTTC
TRBV4-3,TRBJ2-7,-,-,CASSQGRGVYEQYF,TGCGCCAGCAGCCAGGGGCGGGGAGTCTACGAGCAGTACTTC
TRBV5-1,TRBJ2-1,-,-,CASSLGTSKFF,TGCGCCAGCAGCTTGGGAACTAGCAAGTTCTTC
TRBV27,TRBJ1-3,-,TRBD1,CASSPRRAGGHTIYF,TGTGCCAGCAGTCCCCGGCGGGCAGGGGGCCACACCATATATTTT
TRBV5-8,TRBJ2-1,-,TRBD1,CASRRDSTSYNEQFF,TGTGCCAGCAGGAGGGACAGTACCTCCTACAATGAGCAGTTCTTC
TRBV6-5,TRBJ1-5,-,-,CASSKQGRDQPQHF,TGTGCCAGCAGTAAACAGGGAAGGGATCAGCCCCAGCATTTT
TRBV5-5,TRBJ2-2,-,-,CASSLLGQSNTGELFF,TGTGCCAGCAGCTTGCTTGGGCAGTCGAACACCGGGGAGCTGTTTTTT
TRBV27,TRBJ2-1,few,TRBD2,CASSASGTYNEQFF,TGTGCCAGCTCGGCAAGCGGGACCTACAATGAGCAGTTCTTC